This T cell receptor beta chain was recovered during a study of blood T cell repertoires in COVID-19. For the study at large: Researchers got acute and convalescent COVID-19 samples from the United States, Italy and Spain.

Authors' data handling: Estimation of nucleated cell counts was performed using reference gene primer amplification. The assay was immunoSEQ multiplex PCR, and TCRdb's table has in-frame clones only and misses some. V and J calls and clone size are as listed in that table; D and trimming were resolved from the DNA. The data contain 190,000 or so clones, around 87% of them singletons. With 2 bases removed from V and 8 bases from J, the gap between germline ends came to 13 bases. This CDR3 comprises 13 residues. Per the germline V gene, CDR1 is SGHDT and CDR2 is YYEEEE. The receptor was isolated from a man between 40 and 49 years old with active or convalescent COVID-19. The chain is built from TRBV5-6 and TRBJ1-2; possibly TRBD1 for D (5 bases). The sequencing sample was made of peripheral blood. Here the CDR3 DNA reads TGTGCCAGCAGCTTATCAGGGTCTATGGGCTACACCTTC. Translating it yields CASSLSGSMGYTF.